One and the same sample provided the 22 T cell receptor beta chains below, sequenced in a study of blood T cell repertoires in COVID-19. Sequencing was performed with immunoSEQ multiplex PCR; in TCRdb, only in-frame clones are kept and a portion is missing. The sample holds just over 300,000 clones, roughly 86% seen once. Sequencing used peripheral blood. The source of these receptors is a woman under 40 with COVID-19, enrolled during active disease.

The chain combines TRBV6-5 with TRBJ2-7; the match to TRBD2 covers 11 bases. Germline V CDR1 and CDR2: MNHEY, SVGAGI. Losses at the gene ends were 5 bases for V and 11 bases for J; bases not matched to a gene: 8. The CDR3 totals 13 residues. CDR3 sequence reads: CASSKTSGGLKYF. The CDR3 DNA is TGTGCCAGCAGTAAAACTAGCGGGGGTCTGAAGTACTTC.

This chain uses TRBV13 with TRBJ2-6; no clear D. Germline CDR1 is PRHDT and CDR2 is FYEKMQ (reference sequence). The length of the CDR3 is 13 residues. V gave up 5 bases and J gave up 2 bases, with 4 bases separating them. Here the CDR3 reads CASSPTGANVLTF. CDR3 bases: TGTGCCAGCAGCCCTACTGGGGCCAACGTCCTGACTTTC.

V and J are TRBV20-1 and TRBJ1-1; D gene uncertain. With 3 bases removed from V and 9 bases from J, the gap between germline ends came to 11 bases. Germline-derived CDR1 and CDR2 are DFQATT and SNEGSKA (reference sequence). This CDR3 has 11 residues. Here the CDR3 reads CSARRVRKAFF. For the CDR3, the DNA is TGCAGTGCTAGGAGGGTTCGGAAAGCTTTCTTT.

The J gene is TRBJ1-2, the V gene TRBV7-2; D ambiguous. CDR3 length equals 13 residues. Germline V gives CDR1 SGHTA, CDR2 FQGNSA. The V and J ends lost 2 bases and 5 bases respectively, with 9 bases between them. The CDR3 coding sequence is TGTGCCAGCAGCTTATTGACACCTTATGGCTACACCTTC. Its translation is CASSLLTPYGYTF.

The chain employs TRBV11-3 and TRBJ1-2; D gene uncertain. The CDR3 has 13 residues. Trimming removed 8 bases at V and 0 bases at J, with 10 bases between. CDR1 is SGHNT and CDR2 is YENEEA in the germline V gene. The CDR3, as DNA: TGTGCCAGCGGTACAGAAGCTAACTATGGCTACACCTTC. Translation: CASGTEANYGYTF.

The chain is built from TRBV10-1 and TRBJ1-1, with D unresolved. CDR3 length: 12 amino acids. The ends were cut back, 8 bases at V and 8 bases at J, with 15 bases in the middle. Per the germline V gene, CDR1 is WNHNN and CDR2 is SYGVQD (reference sequence). The CDR3 spells CASYVTGEEAFF. The DNA for the CDR3 is TGCGCCAGCTACGTAACGGGAGAAGAAGCTTTCTTT.

This rearrangement joins TRBV4-2 to TRBJ2-3; D is perhaps TRBD1 (6 bases). Germline V gene lookup returns CDR1 LGHNA and CDR2 YNFKEQ. The V end was cut by 1 base, the J end by 2 bases, with 7 bases between. The CDR3 extends over 14 amino acids. CDR3 in amino acids: CASSQGGPTDTQYF. CDR3 nucleotide sequence: TGTGCCAGCAGCCAAGGGGGGCCCACAGATACGCAGTATTTT.

Concerning this clone: This specimen includes other DNA sequences encoding the same CDR3. This chain links TRBV28 with TRBJ1-2; D perhaps matches TRBD1 (5 bases). The V end was cut by 2 bases, the J end by 5 bases, with 6 bases between. The CDR3 sequence is 12 residues long. The germline V gene encodes CDR1 MDHEN and CDR2 SYDVKM. This CDR3 reads CASSLQGYGYTF. The CDR3 DNA reads as TGTGCCAGCAGTTTACAGGGTTATGGCTACACCTTC.

The chain combines TRBV5-1 with TRBJ1-2; 9 bases agree with TRBD1. The germline V gene has CDR1 SGHRS and CDR2 YFSETQ. The CDR3 is 16 amino acids. Trimming removed 4 bases from V and 1 base from J; junction bases left unmatched: 8. In DNA form, the CDR3 reads TGCGCCAGCAGCGGACAGGGGCCCTCTTTTAACTATGGCTACACCTTC. Translation gives CASSGQGPSFNYGYTF.

The chain has TRBV7-9 and TRBJ2-1; D might be TRBD2 (5 bases). Per germline, CDR1 SEHNR and CDR2 FQNEAQ (reference sequence). The CDR3 loop spans 14 amino acids. Trimming took off 1 base at V and 8 bases at J, with 12 bases between the two ends. CDR3 in amino acids: CASSLGRALDEQFF. In DNA form, the CDR3 reads TGTGCCAGCAGCTTAGGGCGGGCATTGGATGAGCAGTTCTTC.

This chain uses TRBV9 with TRBJ2-4; TRBD2 matches at 13 bases. With V trimmed by 4 bases and J by 0 bases, 7 bases remained unmatched. Germline CDR1 is SGDLS and CDR2 is YYNGEE. CDR3 size: 18 residues. This chain's CDR3 is CASSPGLAGAVAKNIQYF. The CDR3 nucleotides are TGTGCCAGCAGCCCTGGACTAGCGGGGGCTGTAGCCAAAAACATTCAGTACTTC.

The chain is built from TRBV9 and TRBJ2-2, with 7 bases lining up with TRBD1. The CDR3 loop spans 15 amino acids. Germline-derived CDR1 and CDR2 are SGDLS and YYNGEE. V gave up 3 bases and J gave up 2 bases; unmatched junction bases: 4. CDR3 loop: CASSARQGNTGELFF. As DNA, the CDR3 is TGTGCCAGCAGCGCCCGACAGGGAAACACCGGGGAGCTGTTTTTT.

In DNA, the CDR3 is TGTGCCAGTCCCCCCCCTCTACGGACAGGGGGCTTTTTGAACACTGAAGCTTTCTTT. Its protein product is CASPPPLRTGGFLNTEAFF. The rearrangement links TRBV19 to TRBJ1-1; 11 nucleotides match TRBD1. CDR1 is LNHDA, CDR2 SQIVND, per germline (reference sequence). CDR3 length: 19 residues. J gave up 0 bases and V 8 bases, and 17 bases lay outside the gene matches.

The genes are TRBV5-1 and TRBJ2-5, with TRBD1 identical over 8 bases. The V gene's germline CDR1 is SGHRS and CDR2 YFSETQ. This CDR3 has 17 amino acids. The J segment lost 2 bases and the V segment lost 4 bases, leaving 13 bases of the junction unmatched. CDR3 residues: CASSPKPRQGTQETQYF. CDR3 coding DNA: TGCGCCAGCAGCCCGAAACCTCGACAGGGGACGCAAGAGACCCAGTACTTC.

The V and J genes are TRBV6-5 and TRBJ1-1, with D possibly being TRBD1 (6 bases). Germline V gene sequence: CDR1 MNHEY, CDR2 SVGAGI. Trimming left V 6 bases short and J 7 bases short, with 18 bases between. This CDR3 is built from 14 residues. The CDR3 sequence is CASSPTSGAIEAFF. DNA of the CDR3: TGTGCCAGCAGCCCCACATCAGGGGCTATTGAAGCTTTCTTT.

The rearrangement links TRBV28 to TRBJ1-2; no firm D call. This CDR3 comprises 13 residues. Trimming left V 2 bases short and J 7 bases short, with 11 bases between. The germline CDR1 and CDR2 sequences are MDHEN and SYDVKM. CDR3 DNA: TGTGCCAGCAGTTTAAGGAGGCTTAGTGGCTACACCTTC. This codes for CASSLRRLSGYTF.

For this clone: A junction end diverges from the germline sequence, so it may reflect a read error. The rearrangement uses TRBV6-1 and TRBJ2-3, with 8 bases matching TRBD2. CDR3 length: 17 residues. CDR1 and CDR2 (germline): MNHNS, SASEGT. The CDR3 protein is CASRDLLLAVKGDTQYF. The CDR3 nucleotides are TGTGCCAGCCGTGACCTCCTACTAGCGGTCAAAGGGGATACGCAGTATTTT.

V gene TRBV18 combines with J gene TRBJ1-5; the match to TRBD1 covers 10 bases. The V gene's germline CDR1 is KGHSH and CDR2 LQKENI. The CDR3 runs 17 residues. V dropped 6 bases and J dropped 5; count of bases not matched to a gene: 13. The CDR3 loop reads CASSRDRGVNKDQPQHF. The DNA for the CDR3 is TGTGCCAGCTCGCGGGACAGGGGAGTGAATAAAGATCAGCCCCAGCATTTT. The complete variable domain, with remaining parts taken from reference TRBV18 and TRBJ1-5, reads NAGVMQNPRHLVRRRGQEARLRCSPMKGHSHVYWYRQLPEEGLKFMVYLQKENIIDESGMPKERFSAEFPKEGPSILRIQQVVRGDSAAYFCASSRDRGVNKDQPQHFGDGTRLSIL.

The chain links TRBV15 to TRBJ1-4, with D unresolved. Germline lookup yields CDR1 LNHNV and CDR2 YYDKDF (reference sequence). V was clipped by 1 base and J by 0 bases, with 12 bases between them. The CDR3 runs to 17 residues. CDR3 residues: CATSRGVGRPTNEKLFF. The CDR3 DNA reads TGTGCCACCAGCAGAGGAGTGGGCAGGCCAACTAATGAAAAACTGTTTTTT.

The gene calls are TRBV2 and TRBJ2-1; 7 bases match TRBD2. CDR1 SNHLY and CDR2 FYNNEI come from the germline V gene. The V gene end was trimmed by 8 bases and the J gene end by 3 bases; junction bases not matched to a gene: 10. This CDR3 contains 15 residues. CDR3: CASCAGTMSYNEQFF. The CDR3 DNA reads TGTGCCAGCTGCGCCGGGACTATGAGCTACAATGAGCAGTTCTTC.

The chain links TRBV11-3 to TRBJ2-4; 8 positions match TRBD2. The CDR3 extends over 15 amino acids. Germline V CDR1 and CDR2: SGHNT, YENEEA. J was trimmed by 9 bases and V by 0 bases; bases with no gene match: 7. The CDR3 reads CASSLDRGSGVIQYF. The CDR3 nucleotides read TGTGCCAGCAGCTTAGATCGCGGTAGCGGGGTCATTCAGTACTTC.

This chain uses TRBV12-5 with TRBJ2-7; 10 bases are shared with TRBD2. Germline CDR1 is LGHNT and CDR2 is FRNRAP. Losses at the gene ends were 5 bases for V and 3 bases for J; bases not matched to a gene: 7. This CDR3 has 15 residues. The DNA of the CDR3 is TGTGCTAGTGGTCGCTTAGCGGGGGGCATCTACGAGCAGTACTTC. Translating it yields CASGRLAGGIYEQYF.